This T cell receptor (beta chain) was captured in a study of cytomegalovirus exposure and HLA in healthy donors. The table lists this clone with a few counts. It was with 60 Vbeta and 13 Jbeta primers that the PCR ran. The data were produced by immunoSEQ multiplex PCR, yet TCRdb's version contains in-frame clones alone and is incomplete. The profile shows approximately 220,000 clones, about 74% of them singletons. This receptor was taken from a man aged 35 to 55 in good health and CMV-seronegative. The sample taken for sequencing was PBMCs.

Here the CDR3 DNA reads TGTGCCAGTAGCCGGGGGAGGACAGGGATAGATTATATCTCTGGGGCCAACGTCCTGACTTTC. Protein product: CASSRGRTGIDYISGANVLTF. The chain joins TRBV19 to TRBJ2-6; 8 bases line up with TRBD1. V was pared by 6 bases and J by 0 bases, with 19 bases of the junction left unmatched. This CDR3 is built from 21 residues. Germline V CDR1 and CDR2: LNHDA, SQIVND (reference sequence).